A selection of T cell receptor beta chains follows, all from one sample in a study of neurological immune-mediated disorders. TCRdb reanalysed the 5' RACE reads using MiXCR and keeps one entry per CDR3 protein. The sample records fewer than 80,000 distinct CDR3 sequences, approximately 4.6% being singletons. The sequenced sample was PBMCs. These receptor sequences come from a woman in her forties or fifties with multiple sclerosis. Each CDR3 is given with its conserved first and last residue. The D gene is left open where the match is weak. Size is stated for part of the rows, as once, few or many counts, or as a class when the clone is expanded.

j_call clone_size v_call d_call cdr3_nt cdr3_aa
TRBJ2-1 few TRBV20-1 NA TGCAGTGCTAGAGATCGCCGGGGCTACAATGAGCAGTTCTTC CSARDRRGYNEQFF
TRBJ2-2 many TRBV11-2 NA TGTGCCAGCGACGTCCTAGCCGGGGAGCTGTTTTTT CASDVLAGELFF
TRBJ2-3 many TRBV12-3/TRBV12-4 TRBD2 TGTGCCAGCAGTTTACCTCGACTAGCGGGGGCCGGAGATACGCAGTATTTT CASSLPRLAGAGDTQYF
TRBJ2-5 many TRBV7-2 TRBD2 TGTGCCAGCAGCTTAGTTTCGCGGGGGGGAGAGACCCAGTACTTC CASSLVSRGGETQYF
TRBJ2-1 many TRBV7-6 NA TGTGCCAGCAGCTTAAAGAATGAGCAGTTCTTC CASSLKNEQFF
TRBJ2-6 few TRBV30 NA TGTGCCTGGAGCACCGGGGGGCCCGGGGCCAACGTCCTGACTTTC CAWSTGGPGANVLTF
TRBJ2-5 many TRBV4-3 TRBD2 TGCGCCAGCAGCCAAGCGGGGGGTAGGGAGACCCAGTACTTC CASSQAGGRETQYF
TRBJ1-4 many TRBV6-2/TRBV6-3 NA TGTGCCAGCACCCAGCCGGGGACTAATGAAAAACTGTTTTTT CASTQPGTNEKLFF
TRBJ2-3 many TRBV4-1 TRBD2 TGCGCCAGCAGCCGACTCGACCTAGCGGGGGCCCACACAGATACGCAGTATTTT CASSRLDLAGAHTDTQYF
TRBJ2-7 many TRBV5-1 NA TGCGCCAGCAGCTTGTCGGACAGCTTCTACGAGCAGTACTTC CASSLSDSFYEQYF
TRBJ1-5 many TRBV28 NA TGTGCCAGCAGTTTCAATCAGCCCCAGAATTTT CASSFNQPQNF
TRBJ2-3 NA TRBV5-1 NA TGCGCCAGCAGCTTAATAAGTTCTAGCACAGATACGCAGTATTTT CASSLISSSTDTQYF
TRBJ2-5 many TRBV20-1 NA TGCAGTGCTAGAGGGTCGCGGGGAGGCCAAGAGACCCAGTACTTC CSARGSRGGQETQYF
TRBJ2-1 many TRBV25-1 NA TGTGCCAGCAGTGCGGACAGCCAGATTGGCTACAATGAGCAGTTCTTC CASSADSQIGYNEQFF
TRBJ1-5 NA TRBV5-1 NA TGCGCCAGCAGCGGGGAAGGGGCTCAGCCCCAGCATTTT CASSGEGAQPQHF
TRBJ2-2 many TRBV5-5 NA TGTGCCAGCAGCTTGGGTAGGGGGAGAGCGAACACCGGGGAGCTGTTTTTT CASSLGRGRANTGELFF